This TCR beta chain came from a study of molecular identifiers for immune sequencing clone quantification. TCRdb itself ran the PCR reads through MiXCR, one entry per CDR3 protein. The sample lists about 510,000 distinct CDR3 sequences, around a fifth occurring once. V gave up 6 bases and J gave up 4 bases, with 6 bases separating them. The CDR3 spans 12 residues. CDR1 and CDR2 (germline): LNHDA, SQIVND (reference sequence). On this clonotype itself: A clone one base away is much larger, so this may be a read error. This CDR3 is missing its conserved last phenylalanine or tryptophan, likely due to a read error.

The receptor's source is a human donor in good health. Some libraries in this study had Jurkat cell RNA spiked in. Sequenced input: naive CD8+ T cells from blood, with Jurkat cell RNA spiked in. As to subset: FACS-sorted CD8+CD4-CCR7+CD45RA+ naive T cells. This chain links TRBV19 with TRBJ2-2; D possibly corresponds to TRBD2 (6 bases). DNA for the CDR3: TGTGCCAGTAGCGGGAGCACCGGGGAGCTGTTTTGT. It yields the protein CASSGSTGELFC.